Described below is a single T cell receptor beta chain sequence and its context. Its target is unknown. The data were taken from a study of T cells in Graves' hyperthyroidism and ophthalmopathy. Whole-study findings and limits: A model using 13 V-J features told ophthalmopathy apart from stable hyperthyroidism. Ophthalmopathy onset followed model prediction by a median approximately 6.2 months. Most clonotypes expanded in thyroid above 0.001 were likewise present in blood.

V dropped 1 base and J dropped 2 bases, with 6 bases sitting between them. The CDR3 runs to 13 residues. CDR1 is SGHTA, CDR2 FQGNSA, per germline. Amplification of TCR beta CDR3 regions used RNA as the template. The TCR CDR3 was amplified in a first-round RT-PCR using the HTBI primer set. Each CDR3 protein is one row after TCRdb ran MiXCR on the multiplex PCR reads. The repertoire holds around 620,000 distinct CDR3 sequences, with under 60% as singletons. The chain is built from TRBV7-2 and TRBJ2-7; D is undetermined. Sequencing was performed on peripheral blood or thyroid tissue (not recorded which). This sequence was found in an adult woman with Graves' disease, either hyperthyroidism or ophthalmopathy (not recorded which). The CDR3 bases are TGTGCCAGCAGCTTAGAATTGACCTACGAGCAGTACTTC. Its protein product is CASSLELTYEQYF. Using reference TRBV7-2 and TRBJ2-7 for the parts outside the CDR3, the full variable domain is GAGVSQSPSNKVTEKGKDVELRCDPISGHTALYWYRQSLGQGLEFLIYFQGNSAPDKSGLPSDRFSAERTGGSVSTLTIQRTQQEDSAVYLCASSLELTYEQYFGPGTRLTVT.